This entry features one TCR beta chain sequence. This clone has a handful of counts. Its antigen is unknown. The record has no base qualities; no much larger clone is one base away. CDR1 and CDR2 were assigned from the germline V gene as WSHSY and SAAADI. The V end loses 6 bases and the J end loses 6 bases, and a stretch of 8 bases separates them. The CDR3 spans 11 residues, from the cysteine through the phenylalanine. Only the CDR3 portion is preserved as DNA: 33 bases, with reading frame beginning at the first base. The trial excluded patients who had a history of autoimmune disease or who were on systemic immunosuppression. Peripheral blood for TCR sequencing was collected from all dose cohorts at baseline, on cycle 4 day 1, and on cycle 7 day 1. The samples were drawn from a first-in-human, open-label, multicenter phase I dose-escalation trial of ivuxolimab. Adults with locally advanced or metastatic head and neck squamous cell, hepatocellular, melanoma or renal cell carcinoma were enrolled in the trial. CD4+ and CD8+ T cells were sorted separately from peripheral blood before TCR sequencing.

Genomic DNA was isolated from the sorted cells so that the TCRbeta CDR3 region could be sequenced. TCRbeta CDR3 regions were sequenced using the immunoSEQ Assay. TCRdb carries this immuneACCESS record with in-frame sequences only. Its versions omit some clonotypes, under half of them owing to an unresolved V gene in the studies checked, with the rest unexplained. The sample table shows 70,000 to 95,000 clones, and 80% to 90% are seen once. In total, the top ten clones hold about 0.8% of the sample. This specimen comes from a study of OX40 agonist ivuxolimab in advanced cancers. Context from the whole study: Ivuxolimab, which targeted the costimulatory receptor OX40 (CD134), was an agonistic, fully human IgG2 monoclonal antibody. Intravenous ivuxolimab was administered to patients every 2 weeks at six dose levels: 0.01, 0.1, 0.3, 1.5, 3 and 10 mg/kg. Of the 50 or so patients in dose escalation, some 19 had hepatocellular carcinoma, some 15 had melanoma, 9 had renal cell carcinoma and 9 had head and neck cancer. The dose-escalation cohort was approximately 83% male with a mean age of around 64 years, ranging from about 23 to 85. Patients were allowed to have had prior anti-PD-1, anti-PD-L1 or anti-CTLA-4 therapy, and 30% to 50% of the dose-escalation patients had previously received checkpoint inhibitors. Partial responses occurred in three dose-escalation patients, of whom one had hepatocellular carcinoma and two had cutaneous melanoma. The purpose of peripheral TCRbeta sequencing was to test whether ivuxolimab changed TCR sequence diversity and led to clonal T-cell expansion. The paper covers the monotherapy dose-escalation part of the phase I ivuxolimab trial, which included N of about 50 patients.

Findings and caveats that apply to the study as a whole: Which antigens the clonally expanded peripheral T cells were specific for was not determined. Low levels of normalized T-cell clonal expansion were also seen in some patients who did not respond. At doses of 0.1 to 3.0 mg/kg, clonal expansion of both CD4+ and CD8+ T cells in blood was seen between baseline and week 6. In the 0.1-3.0 mg/kg groups, partial responders had among the lowest normalized peripheral clonal expansion, particularly in CD8+ T cells. After ivuxolimab, more expanded clones were found on average in CD8+ T cells than in CD4+ T cells.

Here the sequenced sample was CD4+ or CD8+ T cells sorted from blood, taken in a trial of the OX40 agonist ivuxolimab. Recombination linked TRBV10-2 to TRBJ1-1; 5 matching bases give a weak D call of TRBD1. The sequence derives from an adult with an advanced solid tumor such as melanoma, head and neck, liver or kidney cancer. The DNA sequence is TGCGCCAGCAGCAGGGAAGCTGAAGCTTTCTTT. Its protein is CASSREAEAFF.